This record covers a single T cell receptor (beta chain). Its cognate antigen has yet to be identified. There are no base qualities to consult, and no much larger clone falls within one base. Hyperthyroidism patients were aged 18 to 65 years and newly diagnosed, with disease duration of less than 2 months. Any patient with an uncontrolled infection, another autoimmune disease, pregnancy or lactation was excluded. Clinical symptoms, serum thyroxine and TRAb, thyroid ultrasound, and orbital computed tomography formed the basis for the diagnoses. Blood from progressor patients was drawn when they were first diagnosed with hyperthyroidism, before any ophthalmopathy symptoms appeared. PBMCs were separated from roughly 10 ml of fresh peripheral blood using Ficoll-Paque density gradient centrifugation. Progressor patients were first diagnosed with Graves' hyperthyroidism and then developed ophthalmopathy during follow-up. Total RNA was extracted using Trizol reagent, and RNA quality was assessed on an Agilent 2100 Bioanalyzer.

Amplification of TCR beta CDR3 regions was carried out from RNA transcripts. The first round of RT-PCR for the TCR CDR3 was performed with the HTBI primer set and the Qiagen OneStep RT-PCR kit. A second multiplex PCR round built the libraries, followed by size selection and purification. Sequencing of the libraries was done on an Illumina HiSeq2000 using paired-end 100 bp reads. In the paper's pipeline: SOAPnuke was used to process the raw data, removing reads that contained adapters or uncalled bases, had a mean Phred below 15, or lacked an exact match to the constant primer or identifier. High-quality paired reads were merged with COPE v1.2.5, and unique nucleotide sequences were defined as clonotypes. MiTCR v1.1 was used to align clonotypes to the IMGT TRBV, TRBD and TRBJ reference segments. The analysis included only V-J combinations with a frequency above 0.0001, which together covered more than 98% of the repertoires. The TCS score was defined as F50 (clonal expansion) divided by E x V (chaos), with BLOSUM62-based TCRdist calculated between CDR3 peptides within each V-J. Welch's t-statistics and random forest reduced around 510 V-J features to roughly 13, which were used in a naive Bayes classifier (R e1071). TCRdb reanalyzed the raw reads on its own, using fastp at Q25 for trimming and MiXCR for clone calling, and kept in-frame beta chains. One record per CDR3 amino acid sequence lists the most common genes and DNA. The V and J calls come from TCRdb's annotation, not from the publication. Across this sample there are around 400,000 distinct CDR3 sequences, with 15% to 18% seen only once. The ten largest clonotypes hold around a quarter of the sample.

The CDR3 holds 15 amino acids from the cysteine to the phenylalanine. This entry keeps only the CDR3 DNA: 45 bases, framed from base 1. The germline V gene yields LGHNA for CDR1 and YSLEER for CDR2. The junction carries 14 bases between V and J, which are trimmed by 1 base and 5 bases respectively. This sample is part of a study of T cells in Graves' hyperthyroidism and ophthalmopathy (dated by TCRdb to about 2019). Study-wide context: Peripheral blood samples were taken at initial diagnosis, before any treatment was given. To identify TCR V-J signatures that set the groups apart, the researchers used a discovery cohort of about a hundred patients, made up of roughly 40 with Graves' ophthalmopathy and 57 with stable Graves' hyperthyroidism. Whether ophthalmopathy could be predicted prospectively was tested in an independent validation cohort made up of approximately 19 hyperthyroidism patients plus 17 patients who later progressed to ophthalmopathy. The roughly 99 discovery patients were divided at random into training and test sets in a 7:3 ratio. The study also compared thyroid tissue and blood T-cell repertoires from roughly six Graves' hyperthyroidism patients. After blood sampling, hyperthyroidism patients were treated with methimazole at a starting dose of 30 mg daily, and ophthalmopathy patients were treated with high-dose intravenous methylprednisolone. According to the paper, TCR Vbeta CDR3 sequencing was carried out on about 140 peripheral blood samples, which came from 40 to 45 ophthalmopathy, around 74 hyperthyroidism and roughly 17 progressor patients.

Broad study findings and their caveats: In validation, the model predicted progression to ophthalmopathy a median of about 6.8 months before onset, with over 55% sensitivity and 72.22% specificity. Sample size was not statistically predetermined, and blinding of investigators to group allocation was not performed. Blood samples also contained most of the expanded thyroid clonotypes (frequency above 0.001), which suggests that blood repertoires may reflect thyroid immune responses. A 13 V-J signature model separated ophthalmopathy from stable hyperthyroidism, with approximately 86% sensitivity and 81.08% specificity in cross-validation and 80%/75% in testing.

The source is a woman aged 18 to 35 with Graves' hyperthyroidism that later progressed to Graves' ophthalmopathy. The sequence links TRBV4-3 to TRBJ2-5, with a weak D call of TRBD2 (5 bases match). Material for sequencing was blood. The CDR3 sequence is CASSQGYGIRETQYF. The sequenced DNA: TGCGCCAGCAGCCAAGGGTACGGGATCCGGGAGACCCAGTACTTC.